What follows are 14 T cell receptor beta chains derived from one specimen sequenced in a study of blood T cell repertoires in COVID-19. The table came from immunoSEQ multiplex PCR; TCRdb's copy has only in-frame clones and leaves some out. The data show 65,000 to 100,000 clones, roughly nine tenths seen once. The sample taken for sequencing was peripheral blood. The source is a man in his fifties with acute or convalescent COVID-19.

The V and J genes are TRBV10-3 and TRBJ1-1, with 10 nucleotides matching TRBD1. Per germline, CDR1 ENHRY and CDR2 SYGVKD. This CDR3 is 13 amino acids long. V lost 7 bases to trimming and J lost 8 bases; unmatched junction nucleotides: 7. The CDR3 DNA sequence: TGTGCCATCACCCTAGACAGGGGGCGAGAAGCTTTCTTT. It yields the protein CAITLDRGREAFF.

The chain recombines TRBV9 with TRBJ1-2, with D uncertain. From germline, CDR1 is SGDLS and CDR2 YYNGEE. The CDR3 covers 14 residues. V was cut by 3 bases and J by 7 bases, with 16 bases left in between. The CDR3, as DNA: TGTGCCAGCAGCGCCCTCCCGGGGATGGGTGGCTACACCTTC. This gives the protein CASSALPGMGGYTF.

The rearrangement joins TRBV28 to TRBJ1-6; 8 positions agree with TRBD1. V shed 3 bases and J 6 bases; nucleotides not matched to a gene: 4. Germline CDR1 MDHEN, CDR2 SYDVKM. The CDR3 length is 15 residues. The CDR3 is CASSLDRARNSPLHF. The CDR3 DNA reads as TGTGCCAGCAGTTTGGACAGGGCTCGTAATTCACCCCTCCACTTT.

The V call is TRBV19, the J call TRBJ1-2, with D possibly being TRBD1 (6 bases). The CDR3 is 14 amino acids. The germline gives CDR1 LNHDA, CDR2 SQIVND (reference sequence). Trimming took off 3 bases at V and 3 bases at J, with 11 bases between the two ends. The CDR3 region has the DNA TGTGCCAGTAGTATGTTCGGACAGTACTATGGCTACACCTTC. This gives the protein CASSMFGQYYGYTF.

The chain couples TRBV7-3 to TRBJ1-2, with a weak D call TRBD1 (6 bases). Trimming shortened V by 2 bases and J by 8 bases, and 12 bases separated the two germline ends. Germline V gene sequence: CDR1 SGHTA, CDR2 FQGTGA. CDR3 length equals 13 residues. The CDR3 reads CASSLSGGAGYTF. The CDR3 DNA reads as TGTGCCAGCAGCTTATCGGGGGGCGCCGGCTACACCTTC.

This chain joins TRBV5-4 and TRBJ1-2; weak D call: TRBD1 (5 bases). V shed 0 bases and J shed 13 bases, with 19 bases lying between them. Germline V gives CDR1 SGHNT, CDR2 YYREEE (reference sequence). CDR3 length: 14 amino acids. The CDR3 coding sequence is TGTGCCAGCAGCTTGGGAAGGGGTCACTCACTCCCCACCTTC. This sequence encodes CASSLGRGHSLPTF.

Only one count was recorded for this clone. This chain connects TRBV12-5 to TRBJ2-3; the D is unclear. V dropped 6 bases and J dropped 4 bases, with 8 bases sitting between them. CDR1 is LGHNT, CDR2 FRNRAP, per germline. The CDR3 has 12 amino acids. The CDR3 protein is CASGSNSDTQYF. The DNA of the CDR3 is TGTGCTAGTGGCTCCAACTCAGATACGCAGTATTTT.

The gene calls are TRBV5-1 and TRBJ1-2, with D perhaps TRBD1 (6 bases). The germline V gene has CDR1 SGHRS and CDR2 YFSETQ. CDR3 length equals 14 residues. V was shortened by 0 bases and J by 7 bases, with 13 bases between the two germline ends. In nucleotides, the CDR3 is TGCGCCAGCAGCTTGGCTGGGGGCGCAGGTGGCTACACCTTC. Translation gives CASSLAGGAGGYTF. The entire variable domain, with the rest obtained from reference TRBV5-1 and TRBJ1-2, is as follows: KAGVTQTPRYLIKTRGQQVTLSCSPISGHRSVSWYQQTPGQGLQFLFEYFSETQRNKGNFPGRFSGRQFSNSRSEMNVSTLELGDSALYLCASSLAGGAGGYTFGSGTRLTVV.

This clone was counted between two and nine times. The rearrangement uses TRBV5-6 and TRBJ2-2, with a possible D match to TRBD1 (6 bases). The germline V gene encodes CDR1 SGHDT and CDR2 YYEEEE. V lost 4 bases, J lost 5 bases, and 12 bases lay in between. This CDR3 spans 14 amino acids. The CDR3, as DNA: TGTGCCAGCAGCAACAGGGTAGATACCGGGGAGCTGTTTTTT. It specifies CASSNRVDTGELFF. Supplemented by reference TRBV5-6 and TRBJ2-2, the full variable domain reads DAGVTQSPTHLIKTRGQQVTLRCSPKSGHDTVSWYQQALGQGPQFIFQYYEEEERQRGNFPDRFSGHQFPNYSSELNVNALLLGDSALYLCASSNRVDTGELFFGEGSRLTVL.

Written as DNA, the CDR3 is TGCGCCAGCAGTCCCAGGGGGCCTGGGGCCAACGTCCTGACTTTC. Protein product: CASSPRGPGANVLTF. The chain combines TRBV5-1 with TRBJ2-6, with 8 bases fitting TRBD1. The CDR3 totals 15 residues. The V and J ends lost 5 bases and 2 bases, in that order; junction bases with no gene match: 3. The germline gives CDR1 SGHRS, CDR2 YFSETQ.

The chain joins TRBV6-4 to TRBJ2-1, with D possibly being TRBD2 (6 bases). CDR1 is MRHNA, CDR2 SNTAGT, per germline. The CDR3 runs 13 residues. Trimming stripped 4 bases from V and 7 bases from J, with 11 bases between. CDR3 nucleotides: TGTGCCAGCAGTGGCGGGGTCATAAATGAGCAGTTCTTC. Translating gives CASSGGVINEQFF.

V gene TRBV6-1 combines with J gene TRBJ2-5; maybe TRBD2 (6 bases). The CDR3 has 16 residues. CDR1 is MNHNS, CDR2 SASEGT, per germline. The ends were cut back, 3 bases at V and 2 bases at J, with 16 bases in the middle. The CDR3 protein is CASSDPTRDLQETQYF. The DNA for the CDR3 is TGTGCCAGCAGTGACCCAACCCGGGACTTACAAGAGACCCAGTACTTC.

This rearrangement joins TRBV12-5 to TRBJ2-2; D ambiguous. This CDR3 spans 14 amino acids. V lost 5 bases and J 2 bases, leaving 9 bases between the germline ends. CDR1 and CDR2 (germline): LGHNT, FRNRAP. This CDR3 is CASGPVINTGELFF. CDR3 DNA sequence: TGTGCTAGTGGTCCGGTAATAAACACCGGGGAGCTGTTTTTT.

The V and J genes are TRBV4-1 and TRBJ2-5, with a weak D call TRBD2 (6 bases). This CDR3 has 15 residues. Trimming shortened V by 1 base and J by 1 base, and 10 bases separated the two germline ends. Germline CDR1 is MGHRA and CDR2 is YSYEKL. The CDR3 region has the DNA TGCGCCAGCAGCCAAGTTTCCGGGGGCCAAGAGACCCAGTACTTC. As protein: CASSQVSGGQETQYF.